This T cell receptor (beta chain) was recorded in a study of T cell responses to AZD1222 COVID-19 vaccine. The method was immunoSEQ multiplex PCR; TCRdb's version includes in-frame clones alone and lacks a portion of them. The data contain 90,000 to 100,000 clones, nearly 90% of them singletons. This CDR3 is built from 15 residues. The germline V gene has CDR1 SSHAT and CDR2 FNYEAQ (reference sequence). With regard to this clone: Its antigen is not identified. Its ends do not fully match the called genes, so a read error is possible.

General study results and limits: Only a handful of AZD1222 recipients, more than 5 in all, had baseline seropositivity. A rise in Spike-specific TCR breadth and depth followed two AZD1222 doses. Donor demographics were predominantly white British with a female majority; clonal diversity may be underestimated.

The sequencing here drew on peripheral blood, taken on day 0 of AZD1222 vaccination. The receptor was derived from an adult in good health. This chain links TRBV7-7 with TRBJ1-3; D is undetermined. CDR3 nucleotide sequence: TGTGCTAGCAGCCTAGGGCGATCCTCTGGAAACACCATATATTTT. As protein: CASSLGRSSGNTIYF.